This record concerns one T cell receptor (beta chain) sequence. CDR1 and CDR2 from the germline V gene are MGHRA and YSYEKL. The CDR3 totals 15 residues. TCRdb reanalyzed the 5' RACE reads and collapses them to one entry per CDR3 protein, without DNA. Recorded for this sample: about 550,000 distinct CDR3 sequences. The data originate from a study of T cells expressing NK-cell markers. V is TRBV4-1 and J is TRBJ2-1; TCRdb outputs TRBD1, but without DNA this stays unchecked. The origin of this receptor is a man between 18 and 35 years old in good health. Sequencing used blood T cells: a sorted CD56 or NKG2C T cell subset, CD4+ or CD8+ T cells, or bulk PBMC T cells (not recorded which). The CDR3 region is CASSTAGPGDNEQFF.